The T cell receptor beta chain described here comes from a study of response to subunit inactivated influenza vaccine. Germline trimming cut 1 base from V and 5 bases from J; bases unmatched to any gene: 19. Germline CDR1 is DFQATT and CDR2 is SNEGSKA (reference sequence). The CDR3 contains 18 residues. Notes on this clonotype: Its antigen is not identified.

Study observations and caveats: Researchers suggested that each seasonal influenza vaccination recruits few new T cells.

TCRdb analysed the RT-PCR reads with MiXCR anew, one entry per CDR3 protein. The sample contains more than 600,000 distinct CDR3 sequences, around 20% of which appear only once. The sample was PBMCs from blood, taken more than 4 days after vaccination. The V gene is TRBV20-1, the J gene TRBJ2-5, with 7 nucleotides matching TRBD1. This sequence originates from a middle-aged man who received an inactivated influenza vaccine. The CDR3 sequence is CSARGRLTRGRIRETQYF. The CDR3 nucleotides read TGCAGTGCTAGAGGGAGGTTGACGAGGGGGCGTATTCGGGAGACCCAGTACTTC.